This TCR beta chain originates from a study of response to subunit inactivated influenza vaccine. V shed 4 bases, J shed 5 bases, and the junction held 7 bases outside the gene matches. CDR3 size: 14 residues. Germline V gene lookup returns CDR1 GTSNPN and CDR2 SVGIG (reference sequence). MiXCR, applied by TCRdb to the RT-PCR reads, yields one record per CDR3 protein. This sample has hundreds of thousands of distinct CDR3 sequences, with 10% to 12% found just once. The sample was also linked to a second study, of T cells expressing NK-cell markers. That source notes: Scientists made TCR beta cDNA using 5'RACE template switching with UMIs.

The sample in question was PBMCs from blood, obtained on the day of vaccination. This receptor was obtained from a man in his fifties who received an inactivated influenza vaccine. The genes are TRBV30 and TRBJ2-5; 10 nucleotides line up with TRBD2. The CDR3 nucleotides read TGTGCCTGGAATCCGGGACTAGCGTCTGAGACCCAGTACTTC. As protein: CAWNPGLASETQYF.